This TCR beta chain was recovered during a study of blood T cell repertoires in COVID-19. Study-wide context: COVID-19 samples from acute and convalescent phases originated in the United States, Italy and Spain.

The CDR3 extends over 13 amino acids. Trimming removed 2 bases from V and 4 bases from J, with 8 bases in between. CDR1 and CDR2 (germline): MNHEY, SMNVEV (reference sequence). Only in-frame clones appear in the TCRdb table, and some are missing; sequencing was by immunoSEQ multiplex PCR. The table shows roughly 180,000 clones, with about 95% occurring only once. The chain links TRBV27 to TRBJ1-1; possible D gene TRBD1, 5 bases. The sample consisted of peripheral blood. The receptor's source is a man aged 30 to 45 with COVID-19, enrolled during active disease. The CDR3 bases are TGTGCCAGCAGTTTAAGGGGCCCCACTGAAGCTTTCTTT. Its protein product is CASSLRGPTEAFF.